A single sample is the source of the 28 T cell receptor beta chains below, sequenced in a study of T cell clonality in common variable immunodeficiency. Sequenced by immunoSEQ multiplex PCR; TCRdb stores in-frame clones only, minus some. This repertoire lists under 45,000 clones without singletons; over 8% sits in the top ten. Sequences were obtained from peripheral blood mononuclear cells. The receptors stem from a person aged 18 to 75 in good health.

This clone occurred many times. The sequence runs out 3 residues before the end of the CDR3; the remainder is reconstructed from the germline J gene. The chain is built from TRBV5-1 and TRBJ2-3, with a weak D call TRBD2 (5 bases). The CDR3 consists of 14 residues. The germline CDR1 and CDR2 sequences are SGHRS and YFSETQ. Trimming removed 2 bases from V and 2 bases from J, with 9 bases in between. CDR3 sequence reads: CASSLRAATDTQYF. CDR3 bases read: TGCGCCAGCAGCTTAAGAGCGGCCACAGATACG.

This clone was counted many times. The read is 3 residues too short to cover the CDR3 end, so that end is filled in from the germline J gene. The rearrangement joins TRBV19 to TRBJ2-5, with 7 nucleotides matching TRBD1. The CDR3 loop spans 14 amino acids. Germline V CDR1 and CDR2: LNHDA, SQIVND (reference sequence). V lost 6 bases to trimming and J lost 0 bases; unmatched junction nucleotides: 4. The CDR3 reads CASRLQGNQETQYF. CDR3 DNA (partial): TGTGCCAGTAGACTACAGGGGAACCAAGAGACC.

This clone was seen at least ten times. Read sequence stops 3 residues before the CDR3 end, and the germline J gene provides the missing end. This chain connects TRBV12-3 or TRBV12-4 to TRBJ2-7; the D is unclear. There are 13 residues in the CDR3. The V end lost 5 bases, the J end lost 2 bases, and 10 bases lay between the germline ends. The CDR3 bases that were read are TGTGCCAGCAGTCTATCCCCCGCCTACGAG. Translated: CASSLSPAYE. The entire CDR3 reads CASSLSPAYEQYF.

This clone was recorded many times. The read comes to an end 3 residues before the CDR3 does, leaving the germline J gene to fill in the end. The rearrangement uses TRBV13 and TRBJ2-5; tentatively, D is TRBD2 (5 bases). V lost 1 base, J lost 3 bases, and 6 bases lay in between. CDR1 is PRHDT and CDR2 is FYEKMQ in the germline V gene (reference sequence). This CDR3 has 13 amino acids. This CDR3 reads CASSLEAEETQYF. CDR3 bases read: TGTGCCAGCAGCTTAGAAGCGGAAGAGACC.

As concerns this clone: The CDR3 is cut off 3 residues early in the read; its end comes from the germline J gene. The genes are TRBV20-1 and TRBJ1-3; D unresolved. The CDR3 is 15 amino acids. Trimming took 6 bases from V and 1 from J, leaving 16 bases between them. Germline loops: CDR1 DFQATT, CDR2 SNEGSKA (reference sequence). CDR3 amino acids: CSAQTDNRSGNTIYF. The covered CDR3 bases are TGCAGTGCCCAGACCGACAACAGATCTGGAAACACC.

This clone was observed many times. The DNA ends 3 residues before the CDR3 does, and the rest of the CDR3 is filled in from the germline J gene. J is TRBJ2-1 and V is TRBV5-4, with TRBD2 matching over 8 bases. CDR3 length: 15 residues. With V trimmed by 0 bases and J by 8 bases, 7 bases remained unmatched. Looked up from germline, CDR1 is SGHNT and CDR2 is YYREEE (reference sequence). The DNA read from the CDR3 is TGTGCCAGCAGCTTGGACGTAGCGGGATTGTATGAG. Translating gives CASSLDVAGLYE. The whole CDR3 region reads CASSLDVAGLYEQFF.

This clone was detected ten times or more. Sequencing ends 3 residues short of the CDR3 end; the germline J gene provides the rest. The gene calls are TRBV9 and TRBJ2-7, with D tentatively TRBD1 (6 bases). Germline values: CDR1 SGDLS, CDR2 YYNGEE. Trimming left V 3 bases short and J 3 bases short, with 16 bases between. The CDR3 sequence is 15 residues long. CDR3: CASSATGTQYYEQYF. CDR3 DNA (partial): TGTGCCAGCAGCGCAACCGGGACACAATACTACGAG.

This clone was recorded many times. The read halts 3 residues ahead of the CDR3 end, with the missing end drawn from the germline J gene. The rearrangement joins TRBV20-1 to TRBJ2-4; maybe TRBD2 (5 bases). In germline, CDR1 is DFQATT, CDR2 SNEGSKA (reference sequence). Trimming pared 2 bases from V and 8 bases from J, leaving 16 bases between. The CDR3 spans 14 residues. The DNA read from the CDR3 is TGCAGTGCTAGACATCCGGCTAGCAAGGACATT. Translated, it gives CSARHPASKDI. The whole CDR3 is CSARHPASKDIQYF.

This clone was seen more than once but under ten times. The read terminates 3 residues before the CDR3 end, so the remaining end is supplied by the germline J gene. The chain combines TRBV18 with TRBJ2-3; the D gene is possibly TRBD1 (5 bases). This CDR3 comprises 14 residues. Germline V gives CDR1 KGHSH, CDR2 LQKENI. The part of the CDR3 DNA that was read is TGTGCCAGCTCACCTCGAGAAGGGGCACAGCCG. It specifies CASSPREGAQP. The complete CDR3 protein is CASSPREGAQPQYF. Full variable domain (outside the CDR3, taken from reference TRBV18 and TRBJ2-3): NAGVMQNPRHLVRRRGQEARLRCSPMKGHSHVYWYRQLPEEGLKFMVYLQKENIIDESGMPKERFSAEFPKEGPSILRIQQVVRGDSAAYFCASSPREGAQPQYFGPGTRLTVL.

This clone showed up many times. The read falls 3 residues short of the CDR3 end, and the missing part is taken from the germline J gene. J is TRBJ1-4 and V is TRBV7-2; D unclear. The CDR3 is 14 amino acids. Germline loops: CDR1 SGHTA, CDR2 FQGNSA. V shed 4 bases and J shed 6 bases, with 12 bases lying between them. The covered CDR3 bases are TGTGCCAGCAGCTCGCTAAGCCAAGATGAAAAA. It codes for CASSSLSQDEK. The complete CDR3 reads CASSSLSQDEKLFF. Based on the CDR3 plus reference TRBV7-2 and TRBJ1-4, the full variable domain is GAGVSQSPSNKVTEKGKDVELRCDPISGHTALYWYRQSLGQGLEFLIYFQGNSAPDKSGLPSDRFSAERTGGSVSTLTIQRTQQEDSAVYLCASSSLSQDEKLFFGSGTQLSVL.

The sample holds many counts of this clone. The CDR3 end is not reached by the read, which stops 3 residues before it; the germline J gene fills it in. This rearrangement joins TRBV7-3 to TRBJ1-1, with D uncertain. Germline V lookup: CDR1 SGHTA, CDR2 FQGTGA. This CDR3 region has 13 residues. V lost 7 bases to trimming and J lost 2 bases, with 11 bases between them. The chain's CDR3 is CASMLTPNTEAFF. CDR3 DNA, as far as it was read: TGTGCCAGCATGCTGACTCCAAACACTGAA.

In this sample, this clone turned up many times. The observed sequence ends 3 residues before the CDR3 terminus, with the missing tail filled in from the germline J gene. This rearrangement joins TRBV7-2 to TRBJ1-5, with D perhaps matching TRBD1 (5 bases). V was cut by 4 bases and J by 1 base, with 11 bases left in between. Per germline, CDR1 SGHTA and CDR2 FQGNSA. The CDR3 extends over 15 amino acids. CDR3 DNA, as far as it was read: TGTGCCAGCAGCTGGGGGGTTGCGAGCAATCAGCCC. This sequence encodes CASSWGVASNQP. The full CDR3 is CASSWGVASNQPQHF.

To note about this clone: The read ends 3 residues shy of where the CDR3 ends; the end is completed using the germline J gene. This rearrangement joins TRBV7-9 to TRBJ2-4, with D perhaps TRBD1 (5 bases). The CDR3 is 15 amino acids. Germline V gene lookup returns CDR1 SEHNR and CDR2 FQNEAQ (reference sequence). Partial CDR3 DNA: TGTGCCAGCAGCTTAGACCCCGGACACCCCTACGGT. Translated: CASSLDPGHPYG. In full, the CDR3 reads CASSLDPGHPYGQYF.

This clone was observed at least ten times. The read comes to an end 3 residues before the CDR3 does, leaving the germline J gene to fill in the end. The J gene is TRBJ1-4, the V gene TRBV19; perhaps TRBD1 as D (5 bases). The V end lost 5 bases, the J end lost 10 bases, and 17 bases lay between the germline ends. The germline CDR1 and CDR2 sequences are LNHDA and SQIVND (reference sequence). The CDR3 totals 14 residues. The CDR3 sequence is CASSQGHPEGKLFF. The DNA read from the CDR3 is TGTGCCAGTAGTCAAGGACACCCCGAGGGAAAA. Complete variable domain (other parts from reference TRBV19 and TRBJ1-4): DGGITQSPKYLFRKEGQNVTLSCEQNLNHDAMYWYRQDPGQGLRLIYYSQIVNDFQKGDIAEGYSVSREKKESFPLTVTSAQKNPTAFYLCASSQGHPEGKLFFGSGTQLSVL.

This clone was seen many times. With the read ending 3 residues before the CDR3 end, the germline J gene is used to fill in that end. The rearrangement joins TRBV5-1 to TRBJ2-6; weak D call: TRBD1 (5 bases). CDR3 length: 15 residues. In germline, CDR1 is SGHRS, CDR2 YFSETQ. With 3 bases removed from V and 4 bases from J, the gap between germline ends came to 11 bases. CDR3 in amino acids: CASSSEGAGANVLTF. The covered CDR3 bases are TGCGCCAGCAGCTCCGAAGGGGCCGGGGCCAACGTC.

This clone was detected ten times or more. CDR3 residues: CASSPPAGVNTEAFF. The sequenced CDR3 bases are TGTGCCAGCAGCCCTCCCGCAGGTGTGAACACTGAA. The rearrangement joins TRBV5-6 to TRBJ1-1; D gene uncertain. Read coverage stops 3 residues before the CDR3 terminus; the germline J gene supplies the remainder. V was clipped by 4 bases and J by 0 bases, with 13 bases between them. CDR1 and CDR2 (germline): SGHDT, YYEEEE. The CDR3 runs to 15 residues.

This clone was seen ten or more times. The CDR3 goes on 3 residues after the read ends, and that part is filled in from the germline J gene. The rearrangement uses TRBV30 and TRBJ1-1; D gene uncertain. V lost 1 base and J 0 bases, leaving 6 bases between the germline ends. The CDR3 has 13 residues. The germline gives CDR1 GTSNPN, CDR2 SVGIG (reference sequence). Partial CDR3 DNA: TGTGCCTGGAGTGCAGGATTGAACACTGAA. Protein sequence: CAWSAGLNTE. The full CDR3 sequence reads CAWSAGLNTEAFF.

The sample holds a few counts of this clone. Sequencing ends 3 residues short of the CDR3 end; the germline J gene provides the rest. The chain is built from TRBV19 and TRBJ2-7; 9 nucleotides line up with TRBD2. J was trimmed by 2 bases and V by 6 bases; bases with no gene match: 8. The CDR3 has 15 residues. The germline V gene has CDR1 LNHDA and CDR2 SQIVND (reference sequence). CDR3 DNA, as far as it was read: TGTGCCAGTAGCCTAACTAGCGGGCAGACCTACGAG. Its translation is CASSLTSGQTYE. The full CDR3 protein reads CASSLTSGQTYEQYF.

This clone has a count of ten or more. CDR3 in amino acids: CASSGGQGFGANVLTF. Incomplete CDR3 DNA: TGTGCCAGCAGTGGGGGACAGGGGTTCGGGGCCAACGTC. The rearrangement joins TRBV6-4 to TRBJ2-6, with TRBD1 matching over 10 bases. The read ends 3 residues before the CDR3 terminus; that terminus is restored from the germline J gene. The trim removed 4 bases at V and 4 bases at J, leaving 4 bases unmatched. In germline, CDR1 is MRHNA, CDR2 SNTAGT. The CDR3 is 16 residues long.

In this sample, this clone turned up many times. The CDR3 end lies 3 residues beyond the end of the read and is filled in from the germline J gene. The chain carries TRBV10-3 and TRBJ2-1; D uncertain. There are 14 residues in the CDR3. Deletions cut 2 bases from V and 5 bases from J, with 10 bases between. Germline CDR1 ENHRY, CDR2 SYGVKD. Incomplete CDR3 DNA: TGTGCCATCAGTGAGACCCGCCGGGACAATGAG. Amino acids: CAISETRRDNE. The entire CDR3 reads CAISETRRDNEQFF.

This clone was observed a handful of times. The read falls 3 residues short of the CDR3 end, and the missing part is taken from the germline J gene. The chain employs TRBV7-9 and TRBJ1-2; D possibly corresponds to TRBD1 (5 bases). Germline CDR1 is SEHNR and CDR2 is FQNEAQ (reference sequence). This CDR3 region has 15 residues. The part of the CDR3 DNA that was read is TGTGCCAGCAGCCTAGGGACTAGCGGCAACAATGAC. Translation gives CASSLGTSGNND. The whole CDR3 reads CASSLGTSGNNDYTF.

Regarding this clone: The read finishes 3 residues shy of the CDR3 end, and the germline J gene is used to complete it. The V and J genes are TRBV5-6 and TRBJ2-3, with unresolved D. The V and J ends lost 6 bases and 4 bases respectively, with 15 bases between them. This CDR3 has 14 amino acids. The germline gives CDR1 SGHDT, CDR2 YYEEEE. CDR3 amino acids: CASTKYSLADTQYF. The sequenced part of the CDR3 DNA is TGTGCCAGCACCAAGTACAGCCTCGCAGATACG. The full variable domain, in which reference TRBV5-6 and TRBJ2-3 provide the parts outside the CDR3, is DAGVTQSPTHLIKTRGQQVTLRCSPKSGHDTVSWYQQALGQGPQFIFQYYEEEERQRGNFPDRFSGHQFPNYSSELNVNALLLGDSALYLCASTKYSLADTQYFGPGTRLTVL.

This clone was counted at least ten times. The read terminates 3 residues ahead of where the CDR3 ends, so the germline J gene completes it. V gene TRBV27 combines with J gene TRBJ2-7; 7 bases align to TRBD2. J gave up 2 bases and V 6 bases, and 7 bases lay outside the gene matches. Germline V gene sequence: CDR1 MNHEY, CDR2 SMNVEV (reference sequence). The CDR3 runs 14 residues. The chain's CDR3 is CASRGLAETYEQYF. The sequenced part of the CDR3 DNA is TGTGCCAGCAGAGGGCTAGCGGAAACCTACGAG.

This clone was found many times. Read data end 3 residues before the CDR3 end; the end is taken from the germline J gene. The chain uses TRBV19 and TRBJ2-7; 7 nucleotides align to TRBD2. V lost 6 bases, J lost 6 bases, and 14 bases stayed unmatched. CDR3 length: 15 residues. Per germline, CDR1 LNHDA and CDR2 SQIVND (reference sequence). CDR3 DNA, as far as it was read: TGTGCCAGTAGGCCTTCCGGGGTAACTAGCGTCGAG. The encoded protein is CASRPSGVTSVE. The CDR3 as a whole reads CASRPSGVTSVEQYF.

Many counts were recorded for this clone. The read ends 3 residues early relative to the CDR3; the germline J gene fills the gap. The V call is TRBV7-3, the J call TRBJ2-2; 11 nucleotides line up with TRBD2. V gave up 2 bases and J gave up 6 bases; unmatched junction bases: 5. Germline CDR1 reads SGHTA; CDR2 reads FQGTGA. The CDR3 has 16 amino acids. The CDR3 sequence is CASSLALAGAPGELFF. CDR3 bases read: TGTGCCAGCAGCTTAGCACTAGCGGGAGCCCCCGGGGAG.

In the case of this clone: The CDR3 end is not reached by the read, which stops 3 residues before it; the germline J gene fills it in. The chain uses TRBV11-2 and TRBJ1-6, with 8 bases matching TRBD1. The CDR3 totals 15 residues. The V and J ends lost 0 bases and 7 bases, in that order; junction bases with no gene match: 2. CDR1 and CDR2 from the germline V gene are SGHAT and FQNNGV. The DNA read from the CDR3 is TGTGCCAGCAGCTTAGATAACAGGGGGAATTCACCC. Translating it yields CASSLDNRGNSP. The full CDR3 reads CASSLDNRGNSPLHF.

This clone appeared many times. The sequenced part of the CDR3 DNA is TGCGCCAGCAGCTTCTGGCTAGCCTCCTACGAG. It encodes CASSFWLASYE. In full, the CDR3 reads CASSFWLASYEQYF. V is TRBV5-1 and J is TRBJ2-7, with D possibly being TRBD2 (5 bases). The read terminates 3 residues before the CDR3 end, so the remaining end is supplied by the germline J gene. V dropped 2 bases and J dropped 0 bases, with 9 bases sitting between them. This CDR3 is 14 amino acids long. Germline V lookup: CDR1 SGHRS, CDR2 YFSETQ.

This clone was detected many times. The CDR3 DNA, read in part, is TGCAGTGCTAGATCGACTTCTGAG. Translation: CSARSTSE. The entire CDR3 sequence reads CSARSTSEQFF. The chain employs TRBV20-1 and TRBJ2-1, with D uncertain. The read is 3 residues too short to cover the CDR3 end, so that end is filled in from the germline J gene. CDR3 length: 11 amino acids. Trimming cost V 2 bases and J 9 bases, with 8 bases left between them. Germline V gives CDR1 DFQATT, CDR2 SNEGSKA (reference sequence).